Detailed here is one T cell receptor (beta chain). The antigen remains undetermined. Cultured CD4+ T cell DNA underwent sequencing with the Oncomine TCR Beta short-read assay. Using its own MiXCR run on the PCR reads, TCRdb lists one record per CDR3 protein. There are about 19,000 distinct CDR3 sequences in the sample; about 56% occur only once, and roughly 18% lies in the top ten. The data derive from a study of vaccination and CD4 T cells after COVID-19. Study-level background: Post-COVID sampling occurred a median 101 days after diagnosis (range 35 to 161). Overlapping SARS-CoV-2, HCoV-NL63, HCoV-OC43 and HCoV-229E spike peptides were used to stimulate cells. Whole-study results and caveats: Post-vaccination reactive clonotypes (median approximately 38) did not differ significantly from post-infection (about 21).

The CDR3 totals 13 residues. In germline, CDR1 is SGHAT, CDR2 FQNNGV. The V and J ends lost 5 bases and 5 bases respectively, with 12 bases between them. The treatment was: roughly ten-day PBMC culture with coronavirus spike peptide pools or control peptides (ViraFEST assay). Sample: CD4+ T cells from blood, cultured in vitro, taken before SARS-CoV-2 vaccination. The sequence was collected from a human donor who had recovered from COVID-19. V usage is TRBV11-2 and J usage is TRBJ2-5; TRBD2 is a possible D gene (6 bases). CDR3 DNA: TGTGCCAGCAGCCTCGCGGGGATGGAGACCCAGTACTTC. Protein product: CASSLAGMETQYF.